These 27 T cell receptor beta chains were all obtained from the same sample, sequenced in a study of T cells in localized non-small cell lung cancer. Assay: immunoSEQ multiplex PCR; the TCRdb copy retains only in-frame clones and omits some. The sample has about 26,000 clones; over 70% are singletons. Material: peripheral blood, obtained before any cancer treatment. These receptors originate from a man aged 35-75 years with stage III squamous cell lung carcinoma.

The V gene is TRBV18, the J gene TRBJ2-3; D tentatively reads TRBD1 or TRBD2 (6 bases each). This CDR3 has 15 residues. Germline V gene data show CDR1 as KGHSH and CDR2 as LQKENI. The V end was cut by 5 bases, the J end by 3 bases, with 15 bases between. The DNA of the CDR3 is TGTGCCAGCTCAACAGGGAGTGCGGGAACAGATACGCAGTATTTT. As protein: CASSTGSAGTDTQYF. The full variable domain, in which reference TRBV18 and TRBJ2-3 provide the parts outside the CDR3, is NAGVMQNPRHLVRRRGQEARLRCSPMKGHSHVYWYRQLPEEGLKFMVYLQKENIIDESGMPKERFSAEFPKEGPSILRIQQVVRGDSAAYFCASSTGSAGTDTQYFGPGTRLTVL.

This sequence joins TRBV7-9 and TRBJ2-2, with 7 bases matching TRBD2. CDR1 is SEHNR, CDR2 FQNEAQ, per germline (reference sequence). The CDR3 is 16 residues long. J gave up 0 bases and V 6 bases, and 7 bases lay outside the gene matches. CDR3 bases: TGTGCCAGCAGACCACTAGCGCTCGCGAACACCGGGGAGCTGTTTTTT. It encodes CASRPLALANTGELFF.

V usage is TRBV10-3 and J usage is TRBJ2-7; 7 nucleotides match TRBD2. Unmatched junction bases numbered 5, after V lost 5 bases and J lost 4 bases. CDR3 length equals 13 residues. Germline V CDR1 and CDR2: ENHRY, SYGVKD. The CDR3 spells CAISSQAGYEQYF. The CDR3 DNA follows: TGTGCCATCAGTAGCCAAGCGGGGTACGAGCAGTACTTC.

The rearrangement links TRBV4-1 to TRBJ1-6; a possible D gene is TRBD1 (5 bases). Trimming cost V 5 bases and J 10 bases, with 18 bases left between them. The CDR3 totals 15 residues. Germline V gives CDR1 MGHRA, CDR2 YSYEKL. Written as DNA, the CDR3 is TGCGCCAGCAGCTCCTGGCGGGACCTAGAATCACCCCTCCACTTT. This sequence encodes CASSSWRDLESPLHF.

The rearrangement links TRBV27 to TRBJ2-3, with 8 bases matching TRBD2. The CDR3 is 17 amino acids. The junction had 8 bases not matched to a gene; V was cut back by 0 bases and J by 3 bases. Per the germline V gene, CDR1 is MNHEY and CDR2 is SMNVEV (reference sequence). The CDR3 nucleotides read TGTGCCAGCAGTTTATCGGTTTCGGGAGGGTGGACAGATACGCAGTATTTT. As protein: CASSLSVSGGWTDTQYF.

V and J are TRBV7-9 and TRBJ2-7; no clear D. Trimming removed 0 bases at V and 6 bases at J, with 6 bases between. CDR1 SEHNR and CDR2 FQNEAQ come from the germline V gene (reference sequence). The CDR3 runs to 12 residues. As DNA, the CDR3 is TGTGCCAGCAGCTTAGCCGTGGGCGAGCAGTACGTC. It specifies CASSLAVGEQYV.

The sample holds a few counts of this clone. V gene TRBV30 combines with J gene TRBJ1-2; TRBD1 might be the D (5 bases). Trimming took 3 bases from V and 3 from J, leaving 11 bases between them. Germline V gene data show CDR1 as GTSNPN and CDR2 as SVGIG (reference sequence). CDR3 size: 13 residues. The CDR3 DNA follows: TGTGCCTGGAGGATAGCGGGGGACTATGGCTACACCTTC. Translating gives CAWRIAGDYGYTF.

This sequence joins TRBV5-1 and TRBJ2-2, with D possibly being TRBD1 (5 bases). The CDR3 totals 16 residues. The ends were cut back, 1 base at V and 2 bases at J, with 12 bases in the middle. The germline CDR1 and CDR2 sequences are SGHRS and YFSETQ. The CDR3 is CASSLTTGHNTGELFF. CDR3 in DNA: TGCGCCAGCAGCTTGACGACCGGACACAACACCGGGGAGCTGTTTTTT.

About this clone itself: Other nucleotide sequences in the sample specify the same CDR3. The rearrangement links TRBV12-2 to TRBJ2-7. TRBV12-2 is a documented pseudogene. The CDR3 consists of 13 residues. CDR3 DNA: TGTGCAAGTCCCTTGGGAAGCACCTACGAGCAGTACGTC. Protein: CASPLGSTYEQYV.

This rearrangement joins TRBV25-1 to TRBJ2-1; 7 nucleotides line up with TRBD2. The V segment lost 2 bases and the J segment 7 bases; nucleotides outside the gene matches: 8. CDR1 and CDR2 (germline): MGHDK, SYGVNS. There are 15 residues in the CDR3. This CDR3 reads CASSEVGGSWNEQFF. CDR3 nucleotides: TGTGCCAGCAGTGAAGTTGGCGGGAGCTGGAATGAGCAGTTCTTC.

This clone was recorded only once. The V and J genes are TRBV27 and TRBJ2-7, with D unclear. Trimming took 3 bases from V and 5 from J, leaving 5 bases between them. Germline values: CDR1 MNHEY, CDR2 SMNVEV (reference sequence). CDR3 length equals 11 residues. CDR3 sequence (DNA): TGTGCCAGCAGTTTCAAGAACGAGCAGTACTTC. Its translation is CASSFKNEQYF.

This sequence joins TRBV10-3 and TRBJ2-1; unclear D gene. The CDR3 spans 15 residues. Per germline, CDR1 ENHRY and CDR2 SYGVKD. V was shortened by 2 bases and J by 0 bases, with 8 bases between the two germline ends. CDR3 protein: CAISEPRSSYNEQFF. The CDR3 nucleotides read TGTGCCATCAGTGAGCCGAGGAGCTCCTACAATGAGCAGTTCTTC.

The rearrangement joins TRBV28 to TRBJ2-5; 8 bases map to TRBD2. V lost 6 bases to trimming and J lost 5 bases; unmatched junction nucleotides: 14. This CDR3 is built from 16 residues. Germline values: CDR1 MDHEN, CDR2 SYDVKM. The CDR3 is CASRARGLADTETQYF. The CDR3 DNA reads as TGTGCCAGCAGAGCCCGTGGACTAGCCGACACGGAGACCCAGTACTTC.

J is TRBJ1-3 and V is TRBV5-1, with 9 bases fitting TRBD1. The V gene's germline CDR1 is SGHRS and CDR2 YFSETQ. V lost 4 bases, J lost 2 bases, and 7 bases stayed unmatched. CDR3 size: 16 residues. The CDR3: CASSGGTGSPGNTIYF. Here the CDR3 DNA reads TGCGCCAGCAGCGGTGGGACAGGGTCCCCTGGAAACACCATATATTTT.

This sequence joins TRBV27 and TRBJ1-1; 9 nucleotides match TRBD1. V shed 8 bases and J 3 bases; nucleotides not matched to a gene: 16. The CDR3 is 17 amino acids. The V gene's germline CDR1 is MNHEY and CDR2 SMNVEV (reference sequence). The CDR3 here is CASLNRGRRALYTEAFF. The DNA of the CDR3 is TGTGCCAGCCTCAACAGGGGGCGTCGGGCACTTTACACTGAAGCTTTCTTT.

This rearrangement joins TRBV9 to TRBJ1-5; no firm D call. Germline CDR1 SGDLS, CDR2 YYNGEE. V gave up 4 bases and J gave up 4 bases, with 15 bases separating them. The CDR3 loop spans 15 amino acids. This CDR3 is CASSFRGMRNQPQHF. In nucleotides, the CDR3 is TGTGCCAGCAGCTTCCGGGGTATGAGAAATCAGCCCCAGCATTTT.

This rearrangement joins TRBV10-3 to TRBJ2-7; possible D gene TRBD1, 6 bases. Germline assignment: CDR1 ENHRY and CDR2 SYGVKD. The CDR3 sequence is 14 residues long. V shed 6 bases and J shed 3 bases, with 15 bases lying between them. CDR3: CAIRGTGTNYEQYF. The CDR3 nucleotides read TGTGCCATCAGGGGAACCGGGACAAACTACGAGCAGTACTTC.

V usage is TRBV18 and J usage is TRBJ2-1, with 8 bases that match TRBD1. Looked up from germline, CDR1 is KGHSH and CDR2 is LQKENI. This CDR3 is built from 14 residues. J was trimmed by 8 bases and V by 3 bases; bases with no gene match: 6. The CDR3 is CASSPIAGGHEQFF. CDR3 nucleotide sequence: TGTGCCAGCTCACCGATTGCAGGGGGCCATGAGCAGTTCTTC.

The chain joins TRBV4-2 to TRBJ2-1; no clear D gene. The germline gives CDR1 LGHNA, CDR2 YNFKEQ. The germline V and J ends were trimmed by 1 base and 8 bases, with 15 bases remaining between them. This CDR3 is 15 amino acids long. CDR3 nucleotide sequence: TGTGCCAGCAGCCAAGTAACGGGCCTACTGCATGAGCAGTTCTTC. It codes for CASSQVTGLLHEQFF.

Written as DNA, the CDR3 is TGTGCCAGCAGTTACTCAGAGAGGACTGAAGCTTTCTTT. Its translation: CASSYSERTEAFF. The genes are TRBV6-5 and TRBJ1-1; D call uncertain. Between the trimmed V and J ends, which lost 0 bases and 5 bases, there was a span of 7 bases. The CDR3 is 13 residues long. Germline assignment: CDR1 MNHEY and CDR2 SVGAGI.

The chain is built from TRBV6-6 and TRBJ1-1; the D gene is possibly TRBD1 (5 bases). Germline values: CDR1 MNHNY, CDR2 SVGAGI (reference sequence). The V end lost 2 bases, the J end lost 2 bases, and 9 bases lay between the germline ends. This CDR3 is built from 14 residues. The DNA for the CDR3 is TGTGCCAGCAGTTACGAGACAGCAAACACTGAAGCTTTCTTT. It encodes CASSYETANTEAFF.

The chain carries TRBV6-4 and TRBJ2-7, with 12 bases that match TRBD2. The CDR3 loop spans 15 amino acids. With 7 bases clipped from V and 3 bases from J, the junction kept 7 bases outside the gene matches. Germline V gene data show CDR1 as MRHNA and CDR2 as SNTAGT. The CDR3 loop reads CASIRLAGELYEQYV. The CDR3, as DNA: TGTGCCAGCATTCGACTAGCGGGGGAGCTCTACGAGCAGTACGTC.

A single count supports this clone. The junction does not match germline at one end; this may be a read error. V is TRBV15 and J is TRBJ1-2, with D possibly matching TRBD1 (6 bases). This CDR3 is 16 amino acids long. CDR1 and CDR2 from the germline V gene are LNHNV and YYDKDF (reference sequence). CDR3 nucleotide sequence: TGTGCCACCAGCGGAGAACAGGGAGTAGGAGGCTATGGCTACACCTTC. This translates into CATSGEQGVGGYGYTF.

The chain carries TRBV19 and TRBJ2-5; D gene uncertain. Germline V gene lookup returns CDR1 LNHDA and CDR2 SQIVND (reference sequence). V lost 5 bases and J 7 bases, leaving 20 bases between the germline ends. The CDR3 contains 15 residues. CDR3 amino acids: CASSPDNQERWTQYF. The CDR3 nucleotides read TGTGCCAGTAGTCCCGACAACCAGGAGAGGTGGACCCAGTACTTC.

The chain uses TRBV7-3 and TRBJ2-1; D is uncertain. V shed 2 bases and J shed 0 bases, with 8 bases lying between them. In germline, CDR1 is SGHTA, CDR2 FQGTGA. The CDR3 contains 15 residues. DNA of the CDR3: TGTGCCAGCAGCTTATTGGCCAGCTCCTACAATGAGCAGTTCTTC. Protein product: CASSLLASSYNEQFF.

V and J are TRBV11-1 and TRBJ2-3, with 11 bases lining up with TRBD2. Trimming at V came to 5 bases and at J to 1 base, leaving 5 bases not matched to a gene. This CDR3 has 16 residues. Germline values: CDR1 SGHAT, CDR2 FQDESV (reference sequence). The CDR3 bases are TGTGCCAGCAGCATTAGCGGGGGGGTTGGCACAGATACGCAGTATTTT. This gives the protein CASSISGGVGTDTQYF.

The CDR3 nucleotides are TGTGCCACCCCCATACGGGAAAACTATGGCTACACCTTC. Amino acid sequence: CATPIRENYGYTF. V is TRBV7-9 and J is TRBJ1-2; no definite D call. The CDR3 spans 13 residues. Germline values: CDR1 SEHNR, CDR2 FQNEAQ (reference sequence). V lost 10 bases and J 2 bases, leaving 14 bases between the germline ends. The variable domain in full, with the rest retrieved from reference TRBV7-9 and TRBJ1-2, is DTGVSQNPRHKITKRGQNVTFRCDPISEHNRLYWYRQTLGQGPEFLTYFQNEAQLEKSRLLSDRFSAERPKGSFSTLEIQRTEQGDSAMYLCATPIRENYGYTFGSGTRLTVV.